A selection of T cell receptor beta chains follows, all from one sample in a study of T-cell memory formation after mild COVID-19. Each CDR3 protein is one row after TCRdb ran MiXCR on the 5' RACE reads. The sample holds about 470,000 distinct CDR3 sequences, 25% seen once. Sequencing was performed on PBMCs or a T cell subset sorted from them (not recorded which). The receptors stem from an adult woman who had mild COVID-19 (a few samples of this study predate the infection). Cell type and time point are not known. Each CDR3 is given with its conserved first and last residue. A D gene is named only where the DNA matches it firmly. Clone size, where shown, is once, few, many, or a class for clones that have expanded.

few	TRBV20-1	-	TRBJ2-1	CSAVQGYEQFF	TGCAGTGCCGTACAGGGCTATGAGCAGTTCTTC
few	TRBV9	-	TRBJ1-1	CASSVEAGLSPEAFF	TGTGCCAGCAGCGTAGAAGCGGGTTTGAGCCCTGAAGCTTTCTTT
-	TRBV18	-	TRBJ2-3	CASSPFIQASTDTQYF	TGTGCCAGCTCACCCTTCATCCAGGCGAGCACAGATACGCAGTATTTT
few	TRBV5-4	TRBD1	TRBJ1-1	CASSFGQGTLNTEAFF	TGTGCCAGCAGTTTCGGACAGGGCACGCTGAACACTGAAGCTTTCTTT
-	TRBV9	TRBD1	TRBJ1-1	CASSLTDRSPDTEAFF	TGTGCCAGCAGCTTAACGGACAGGTCCCCGGACACTGAAGCTTTCTTT
-	TRBV7-9	TRBD1	TRBJ1-2	CASGTPGGTGPGYTF	TGTGCCAGCGGTACCCCAGGCGGGACAGGGCCCGGCTACACCTTC
-	TRBV29-1	TRBD1	TRBJ2-3	CSVGQGARADTQYF	TGCAGCGTTGGACAGGGGGCCAGGGCAGATACGCAGTATTTT
many	TRBV5-1	-	TRBJ2-5	CASSLVAGETQYF	TGCGCCAGCAGCTTGGTAGCCGGAGAGACCCAGTACTTC
-	TRBV5-1	TRBD1	TRBJ2-2	CASTSGDRGKDGELFF	TGCGCCAGCACCTCGGGGGACAGGGGCAAGGACGGGGAGCTGTTTTTT
-	TRBV5-1	TRBD2	TRBJ2-7	CASSSGTSGGGYEQYF	TGCGCCAGCAGCTCGGGGACTAGCGGGGGAGGCTACGAGCAGTACTTC
-	TRBV7-8	-	TRBJ2-5	CASSFSPQYF	TGTGCCAGCAGCTTCTCTCCCCAGTACTTC
few	TRBV6-5	TRBD2	TRBJ2-7	CASSAGTSLYEQYF	TGTGCCAGCAGTGCCGGGACTAGCCTCTACGAGCAGTACTTC
-	TRBV9	-	TRBJ2-7	CASSVGGSVYEQYF	TGTGCCAGCAGCGTGGGGGGTAGCGTCTACGAGCAGTACTTC
-	TRBV12-3/TRBV12-4	-	TRBJ2-3	CASSPHTGTTDTQYF	TGTGCCAGCAGCCCTCACACAGGGACCACAGATACGCAGTATTTT
-	TRBV5-1	TRBD2	TRBJ2-3	CASSLGSRGDTDTQYF	TGCGCCAGCAGCTTGGGGTCCCGGGGGGACACAGATACGCAGTATTTT
many	TRBV5-5	TRBD2	TRBJ2-2	CASSFLASGRNGELFF	TGTGCCAGCAGCTTCTTAGCTAGCGGGAGGAACGGGGAGCTGTTTTTT
few	TRBV7-9	-	TRBJ2-2	CASSGDFRIGSTGELFF	TGTGCCAGCAGCGGGGACTTCAGGATCGGGAGCACCGGGGAGCTGTTTTTT
-	TRBV6-4	TRBD1	TRBJ2-7	CASPRDSSYEQYF	TGTGCCAGCCCCCGGGACAGCTCCTACGAGCAGTACTTC
many	TRBV20-1	-	TRBJ2-1	CSARDFSMGNFEQFF	TGCAGTGCTAGAGATTTTTCTATGGGGAATTTTGAGCAGTTCTTC